This paragraph reports one T cell receptor beta chain. What it recognizes is unknown. This sample is drawn from a study of T cells after yellow fever vaccination. Germline V lookup: CDR1 SNHLY, CDR2 FYNNEI. J lost 5 bases, V lost 9 bases, and 7 bases had no gene match. This CDR3 contains 14 residues. UMIs and a universal primer site were added when TCR cDNA was made by 5'RACE template switching. TCRdb redid the calling of the 5' RACE reads with MiXCR, one entry per CDR3 protein. The table records about 340,000 distinct CDR3 sequences, 3.5% to 4.5% of them present only once. Whole-study results and caveats: Primary-vaccination clones mostly resurfaced post-booster (nearly 97% CD4, approximately 90% CD8). Faster peaking, at day 5 versus 15, marked a secondary response that was weaker.

This receptor was identified in a man younger than 35 who received the YFV17D yellow fever vaccine. This sequence joins TRBV2 and TRBJ1-4; 9 bases line up with TRBD1. The sequencing here drew on PBMCs, taken 5 days after the yellow fever booster vaccination. The CDR3 sequence: CARDQGTGNEKLFF. CDR3 in DNA: TGTGCCAGGGACCAAGGGACAGGGAATGAAAAACTGTTTTTT.